This T cell receptor beta chain comes out of a study of T cells in Graves' hyperthyroidism and ophthalmopathy. These patients, aged 18 to 65, had recently diagnosed hyperthyroidism lasting under 2 months. This CDR3 is built from 16 residues. CDR1 is SGHDT, CDR2 YYEEEE, per germline. The germline V and J ends were trimmed by 1 base and 3 bases, with 17 bases remaining between them. This clonotype showed up many times. Researchers amplified the TCR beta CDR3 regions from RNA transcripts. Using the HTBI primer set, a first-round RT-PCR was run on the TCR CDR3. Each CDR3 protein gets one entry after TCRdb re-called the multiplex PCR reads with MiXCR. The sample shows about 280,000 distinct CDR3 sequences, less than 30% of them seen only once.

The TCR comes from a man in his forties with Graves' hyperthyroidism that later progressed to Graves' ophthalmopathy. This chain connects TRBV5-6 to TRBJ2-7; TRBD1 is a possible D gene (6 bases). The sample comprised blood. As DNA, the CDR3 is TGTGCCAGCAGCTTGATCAGGGGCGCTGGGAACTACGAGCAGTACTTC. Its translation is CASSLIRGAGNYEQYF.